A selection of T cell receptor beta chains follows, all from one sample in a study of lymphopenia after photon versus proton radiotherapy. Method: immunoSEQ multiplex PCR; TCRdb's copy keeps in-frame clones and lacks some. The table records about 55,000 clones, approximately 88% of them present only once. This specimen consisted of peripheral blood, obtained from a patient treated with proton-based radiotherapy. These receptors all stem from a man aged 55 to 69 with pancreatic cancer. The CDR3 runs from the conserved cysteine through the conserved F or W. D genes are given only for firm matches. Some rows mark clone size as missing; the rest say once, few, many or name a class of expanded clone.

TRBD1,TRBJ2-7,TRBV18,-,TGTGCCAGCTCGGACAGGAGATACGAGCAGTACTTC,CASSDRRYEQYF
-,TRBJ2-6,TRBV5-1,once,TGCGCCAGCAGCTTTACCCCGACAGGGGCCAACGTCCTGACTTTC,CASSFTPTGANVLTF
-,TRBJ2-7,TRBV5-1,-,TGCGCCAGCAGCTACGGGTCCGACTTTACCTACGAGCAGTACTTC,CASSYGSDFTYEQYF
-,TRBJ1-5,TRBV28,once,TGTGCCAGCAGTTTTGGGGACGGGAGCAATCAGCCCCAGCATTTT,CASSFGDGSNQPQHF
-,TRBJ1-2,TRBV2,-,TGTGCCAGCAGAGGACGGTTATATGGCTACACCTTC,CASRGRLYGYTF
-,TRBJ1-5,TRBV5-1,few,TGCGCCAGCAGCTTGGACGTAAATCAGCCCCAGCATTTT,CASSLDVNQPQHF
-,TRBJ2-7,TRBV5-4,-,TGTGCCAGCAGCTTTGGACGAGGTGAGCAGTACTTC,CASSFGRGEQYF
TRBD2,TRBJ2-5,TRBV7-2,-,TGTGCCAGCAGCAGGACTAGCGGGAGGCAAGAGACCCAGTACTTC,CASSRTSGRQETQYF
-,TRBJ1-4,TRBV9,-,TGTGCCAGCAGCGTAAGTCAGTATAATGAAAAACTGTTTTTT,CASSVSQYNEKLFF
TRBD1,TRBJ2-7,TRBV11-1,-,TGTGCCAGCAGCCGGGACAGGGCCTCGGAGCAGTACTTC,CASSRDRASEQYF
-,TRBJ2-7,TRBV7-8,-,TGTGCCAGCAGCTTTAGGGGTGGGGAGCAGTACTTC,CASSFRGGEQYF
-,TRBJ1-1,TRBV18,-,TGTGCCAGCTCACGGGGGGGAACTGAAGCTTTCTTT,CASSRGGTEAFF
TRBD1,TRBJ2-7,TRBV18,once,TGTGCCAGCTCACCACTGGACAGGACCTACGAGCAGTACTTC,CASSPLDRTYEQYF
TRBD1,TRBJ1-3,TRBV29-1,-,TGCAGCTACAGGGGATCTGGAAACACCATATATTTT,CSYRGSGNTIYF
-,TRBJ2-3,TRBV28,-,TGTGCCAGCAGTTTATACGGGGATACGCAGTATTTT,CASSLYGDTQYF
TRBD1,TRBJ2-3,TRBV5-6,-,TGTGCCAGCAGCGGGAAATGGAGGGACAGGGTCCCGGGTGGGCAGTATTTT,CASSGKWRDRVPGGQYF
-,TRBJ1-5,TRBV6-1,-,TGTGCCAGCAGTGGTCGGTCAGGGATGTTCAATCAGCCCCAGCATTTT,CASSGRSGMFNQPQHF
TRBD1,TRBJ1-2,TRBV7-9,-,TGTGCCAGCAGCTCGACAGGGGGATATGGCTACACCTTC,CASSSTGGYGYTF
TRBD1,TRBJ2-7,TRBV7-2,-,TGTGCCAGCAGCTTAACCCCCGGGACAGTTTTTTCCTACGAGCAGTACTTC,CASSLTPGTVFSYEQYF
-,TRBJ2-7,TRBV19,-,TGTGCCAGTAGTCTTGAGGGCGGTGGGTCCTACGAGCAGTACTTC,CASSLEGGGSYEQYF
-,TRBJ2-7,TRBV30,-,TGTGCCTGGATGGGGGGGCAGGTACCCTACGAGCAGTACTTC,CAWMGGQVPYEQYF
TRBD2,TRBJ2-7,TRBV7-9,-,TGTGCCAGCAGCTTACTAGCGGGCGAGCAGTACTTC,CASSLLAGEQYF
TRBD2,TRBJ2-7,TRBV15,-,TGTGCCACCAGCAGAGAGAGGGCGGGAGGGGCCTACGAGCAGTACTTC,CATSRERAGGAYEQYF
TRBD1,TRBJ2-5,TRBV11-3,-,TGTGCCAGCTCCGACCGGGACAGGGTGCGAGAGACCCAGTACTTC,CASSDRDRVRETQYF